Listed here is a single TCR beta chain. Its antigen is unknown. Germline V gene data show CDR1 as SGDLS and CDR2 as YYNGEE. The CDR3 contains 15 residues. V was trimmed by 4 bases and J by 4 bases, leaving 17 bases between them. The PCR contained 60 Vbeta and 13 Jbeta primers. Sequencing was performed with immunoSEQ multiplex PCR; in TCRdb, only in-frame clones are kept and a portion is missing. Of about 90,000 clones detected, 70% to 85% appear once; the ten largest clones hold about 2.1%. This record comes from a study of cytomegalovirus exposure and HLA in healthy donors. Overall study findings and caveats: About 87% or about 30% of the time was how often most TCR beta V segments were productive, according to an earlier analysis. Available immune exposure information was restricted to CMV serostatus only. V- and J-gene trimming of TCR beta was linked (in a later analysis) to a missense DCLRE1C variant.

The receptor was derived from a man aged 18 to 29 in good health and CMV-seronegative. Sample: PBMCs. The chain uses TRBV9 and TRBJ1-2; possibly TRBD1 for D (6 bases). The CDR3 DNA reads TGTGCCAGCAGCACACAGAGCGACAGGCGCTATGGCTACACCTTC. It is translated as CASSTQSDRRYGYTF.